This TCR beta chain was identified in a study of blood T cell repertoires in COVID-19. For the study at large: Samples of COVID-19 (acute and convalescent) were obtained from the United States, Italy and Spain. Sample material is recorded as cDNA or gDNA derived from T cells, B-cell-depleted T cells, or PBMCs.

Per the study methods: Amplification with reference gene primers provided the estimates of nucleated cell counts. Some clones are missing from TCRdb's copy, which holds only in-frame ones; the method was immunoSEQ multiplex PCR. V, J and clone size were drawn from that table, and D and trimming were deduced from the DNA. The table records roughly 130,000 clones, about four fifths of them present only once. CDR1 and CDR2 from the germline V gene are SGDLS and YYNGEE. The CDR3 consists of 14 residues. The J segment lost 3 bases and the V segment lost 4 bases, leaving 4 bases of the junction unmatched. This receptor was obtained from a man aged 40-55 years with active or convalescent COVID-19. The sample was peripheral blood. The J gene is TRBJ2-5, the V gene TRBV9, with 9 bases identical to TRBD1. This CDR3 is CASSPGTGKETQYF. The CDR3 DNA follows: TGTGCCAGCAGCCCCGGGACAGGGAAAGAGACCCAGTACTTC.